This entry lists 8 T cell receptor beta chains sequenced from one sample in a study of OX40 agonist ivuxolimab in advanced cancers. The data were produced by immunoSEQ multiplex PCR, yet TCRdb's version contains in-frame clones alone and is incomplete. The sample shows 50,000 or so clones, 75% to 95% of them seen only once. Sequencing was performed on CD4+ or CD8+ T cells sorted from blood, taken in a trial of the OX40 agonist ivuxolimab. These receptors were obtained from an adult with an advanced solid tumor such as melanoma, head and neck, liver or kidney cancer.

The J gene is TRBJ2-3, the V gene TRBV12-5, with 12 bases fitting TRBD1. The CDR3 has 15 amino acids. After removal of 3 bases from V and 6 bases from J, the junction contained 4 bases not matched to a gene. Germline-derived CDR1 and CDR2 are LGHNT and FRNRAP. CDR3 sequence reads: CASGLGTGGGDTQYF. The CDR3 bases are TGTGCTAGTGGTTTAGGGACAGGGGGCGGCGATACGCAGTATTTT. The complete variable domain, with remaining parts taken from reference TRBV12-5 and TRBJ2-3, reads DARVTQTPRHKVTEMGQEVTMRCQPILGHNTVFWYRQTMMQGLELLAYFRNRAPLDDSGMPKDRFSAEMPDATLATLKIQPSEPRDSAVYFCASGLGTGGGDTQYFGPGTRLTVL.

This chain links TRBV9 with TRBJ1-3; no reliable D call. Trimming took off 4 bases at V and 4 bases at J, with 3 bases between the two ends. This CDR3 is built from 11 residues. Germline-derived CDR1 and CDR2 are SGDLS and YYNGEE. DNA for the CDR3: TGTGCCAGCAGCCCGGGAAACACCATATATTTT. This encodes CASSPGNTIYF.

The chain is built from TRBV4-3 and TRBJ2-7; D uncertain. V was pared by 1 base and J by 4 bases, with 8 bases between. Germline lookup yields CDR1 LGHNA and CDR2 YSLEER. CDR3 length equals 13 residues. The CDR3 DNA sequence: TGCGCCAGCAGCCAAGGAATTGGGTACGAGCAGTACTTC. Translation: CASSQGIGYEQYF.

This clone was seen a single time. For the CDR3, the DNA is TGTGCCAGCAGTTTACCATCACGAGGGGTAAGGGTGGATACTGAAGCTTTCTTT. This codes for CASSLPSRGVRVDTEAFF. The rearrangement uses TRBV28 and TRBJ1-1; tentatively, D is TRBD1 (5 bases). V lost 2 bases and J lost 5, with 24 bases in between. The CDR3 sequence is 18 residues long. CDR1 is MDHEN, CDR2 SYDVKM, per germline.

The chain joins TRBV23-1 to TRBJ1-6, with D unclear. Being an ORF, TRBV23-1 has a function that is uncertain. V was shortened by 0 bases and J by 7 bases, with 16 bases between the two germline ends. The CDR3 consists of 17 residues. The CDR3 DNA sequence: TGCGCCAGCAGTCAATCAAAGGCGGCAGGAGGGAATTCACCCCTCCACTTT. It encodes CASSQSKAAGGNSPLHF.

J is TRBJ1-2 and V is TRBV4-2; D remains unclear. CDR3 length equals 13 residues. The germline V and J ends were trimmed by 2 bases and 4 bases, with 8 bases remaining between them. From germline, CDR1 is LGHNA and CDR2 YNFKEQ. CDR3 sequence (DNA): TGTGCCAGCAGCCAATGGGTAGGCTATGGCTACACCTTC. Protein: CASSQWVGYGYTF.

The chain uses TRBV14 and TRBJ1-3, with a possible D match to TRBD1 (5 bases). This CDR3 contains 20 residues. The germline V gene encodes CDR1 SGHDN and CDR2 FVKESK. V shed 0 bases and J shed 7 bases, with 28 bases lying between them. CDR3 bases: TGTGCCAGCAGCCAAGATTGGGACGGCGAAAACTTCTCCCTAATCAACACCATATATTTT. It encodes CASSQDWDGENFSLINTIYF.

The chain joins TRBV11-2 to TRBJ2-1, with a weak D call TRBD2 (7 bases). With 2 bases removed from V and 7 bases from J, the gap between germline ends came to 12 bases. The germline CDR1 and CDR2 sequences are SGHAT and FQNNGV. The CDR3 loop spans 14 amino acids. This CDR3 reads CASSLFGGQNEQFF. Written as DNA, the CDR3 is TGTGCCAGCAGCTTATTCGGGGGGCAGAATGAGCAGTTCTTC.